Listed here are 16 T cell receptor beta chains from one sample, sequenced in a study of T cell changes during pregnancy in multiple sclerosis. The method was immunoSEQ multiplex PCR; TCRdb's version includes in-frame clones alone and lacks a portion of them. The sample consists of 35,000 to 50,000 clones, approximately 90% of them appearing once. This sample comprised CD4+ T cells from peripheral blood mononuclear cells, obtained in the second trimester of pregnancy. These receptors originate from a female donor with multiple sclerosis, enrolled in a pregnancy study.

V gene TRBV25-1 combines with J gene TRBJ2-5; D may be TRBD1 (6 bases). Germline V gives CDR1 MGHDK, CDR2 SYGVNS. The CDR3 consists of 14 residues. V was clipped by 4 bases and J by 4 bases, with 13 bases between them. The DNA for the CDR3 is TGTGCCAGCAGTGTAAACAGGGTAGGAGAGACCCAGTACTTC. Residues: CASSVNRVGETQYF.

The V call is TRBV28, the J call TRBJ1-1, with D uncertain. Germline V gene data show CDR1 as MDHEN and CDR2 as SYDVKM. The CDR3 totals 15 residues. Trimming removed 5 bases at V and 5 bases at J, with 18 bases between. CDR3: CASSRTATGRTEAFF. As DNA, the CDR3 is TGTGCCAGCAGTCGAACAGCCACGGGGAGAACTGAAGCTTTCTTT.

The gene calls are TRBV4-2 and TRBJ2-2; 10 bases line up with TRBD2. This CDR3 spans 17 amino acids. Trimming at V came to 3 bases and at J to 0 bases, leaving 4 bases not matched to a gene. Germline CDR1 is LGHNA and CDR2 is YNFKEQ. The CDR3 loop reads CASSQGAGGANTGELFF. The CDR3 nucleotides are TGTGCCAGCAGCCAGGGAGCGGGAGGGGCGAACACCGGGGAGCTGTTTTTT.

The chain combines TRBV28 with TRBJ1-5; D remains ambiguous. This CDR3 contains 12 residues. Trimming left V 5 bases short and J 7 bases short, with 9 bases between. The germline gives CDR1 MDHEN, CDR2 SYDVKM. The CDR3 is CASSIRRQPQHF. The CDR3 DNA reads TGTGCCAGCAGTATCAGGAGGCAGCCCCAGCATTTT.

This clone was picked up a small number of times. The J gene is TRBJ1-1, the V gene TRBV7-7; 7 bases are a match to TRBD1. The CDR3 is 13 amino acids. From germline, CDR1 is SSHAT and CDR2 FNYEAQ (reference sequence). CDR3 nucleotides: TGTGCTAGTAGCCGGGACAGCGGGACTGAAGCTTTCTTT. Protein product: CASSRDSGTEAFF.

A note on this clone: The junction departs from the called germline gene at one end, perhaps through a read error. The chain combines TRBV2 with TRBJ2-4, with 13 positions matching TRBD2. The CDR3 runs to 15 residues. The V gene's germline CDR1 is SNHLY and CDR2 FYNNEI. The CDR3 DNA sequence: TGTGCCAGCGGTAGGACTAGCGGGAGCCTACGCGAGTTCGACTTC. This gives the protein CASGRTSGSLREFDF.

The genes are TRBV29-1 and TRBJ1-4; no clear D. Germline loops: CDR1 SQVTM, CDR2 ANQGSEA. The CDR3 has 10 amino acids. The V end was cut by 6 bases, the J end by 4 bases, with 3 bases between. For the CDR3, the DNA is TGCAGCGTCGGTAATGAAAAACTGTTTTTT. Amino acid sequence: CSVGNEKLFF.

The CDR3 bases are TGCGCCAGCAGCTTACAGGGGGATGGCACTGAAGCTTTCTTT. Its translation: CASSLQGDGTEAFF. V and J are TRBV5-1 and TRBJ1-1; 8 bases align to TRBD1. Trimming removed 2 bases from V and 4 bases from J; junction bases left unmatched: 4. Germline-derived CDR1 and CDR2 are SGHRS and YFSETQ. CDR3 length equals 14 residues.

This clone was counted a single time. The V gene is TRBV28, the J gene TRBJ2-3, with TRBD2 matching over 7 bases. J lost 8 bases, V lost 5 bases, and 10 bases had no gene match. Germline CDR1 and CDR2: MDHEN and SYDVKM. The CDR3 sequence is 14 residues long. CDR3: CASSPGAREGTQYF. The CDR3 coding sequence is TGTGCCAGCAGTCCGGGCGCCAGGGAGGGTACGCAGTATTTT. The complete variable domain, with remaining parts taken from reference TRBV28 and TRBJ2-3, reads DVKVTQSSRYLVKRTGEKVFLECVQDMDHENMFWYRQDPGLGLRLIYFSYDVKMKEKGDIPEGYSVSREKKERFSLILESASTNQTSMYLCASSPGAREGTQYFGPGTRLTVL.

The chain uses TRBV6-1 and TRBJ2-5; 13 bases are shared with TRBD2. There are 15 residues in the CDR3. Per the germline V gene, CDR1 is MNHNS and CDR2 is SASEGT. With 5 bases clipped from V and 5 bases from J, the junction kept 5 bases outside the gene matches. CDR3 DNA sequence: TGTGCCAGCAGTCGGACTAGCGGGAGTAGGGAGACCCAGTACTTC. Amino acids: CASSRTSGSRETQYF.

The J gene is TRBJ2-7, the V gene TRBV19; 11 bases match TRBD1. From germline, CDR1 is LNHDA and CDR2 SQIVND (reference sequence). J gave up 7 bases and V 7 bases, and 12 bases lay outside the gene matches. This CDR3 is built from 15 residues. CDR3 nucleotides: TGTGCCAGTACCCTTTCCGGACAGGGGGCGTATGAGCAGTACTTC. This encodes CASTLSGQGAYEQYF.

The chain has TRBV28 and TRBJ1-1; a possible D gene is TRBD1 (5 bases). The V and J ends lost 7 bases and 0 bases respectively, with 18 bases between them. Germline V gene lookup returns CDR1 MDHEN and CDR2 SYDVKM. The CDR3 covers 16 residues. CDR3 amino acids: CASNLANRKMNTEAFF. The CDR3 DNA is TGTGCCAGCAATTTGGCAAACAGGAAAATGAACACTGAAGCTTTCTTT.

The rearrangement joins TRBV7-6 to TRBJ2-3; D not certain. Trimming took off 0 bases at V and 4 bases at J, with 17 bases between the two ends. Per the germline V gene, CDR1 is SGHVS and CDR2 is FNYEAQ. The CDR3 loop spans 17 amino acids. The CDR3: CASSLARSQHGADTQYF. CDR3 sequence (DNA): TGTGCCAGCAGCTTAGCACGGAGCCAACACGGCGCAGATACGCAGTATTTT.

This sequence joins TRBV25-1 and TRBJ2-3; 7 nucleotides align to TRBD1. J was trimmed by 0 bases and V by 6 bases; bases with no gene match: 3. The CDR3 length is 14 residues. Per germline, CDR1 MGHDK and CDR2 SYGVNS. For the CDR3, the DNA is TGTGCCAGCAGCAGGGACAGTAGCACAGATACGCAGTATTTT. Protein sequence: CASSRDSSTDTQYF.

J is TRBJ1-5 and V is TRBV6-1; D possibly corresponds to TRBD1 (6 bases). Trimming took 6 bases from V and 2 from J, leaving 8 bases between them. Germline-derived CDR1 and CDR2 are MNHNS and SASEGT. The CDR3 length is 13 residues. CDR3 nucleotide sequence: TGTGCCAGCAGCGCAGGGGGCAATCAGCCCCAGCATTTT. Its protein product is CASSAGGNQPQHF.

This CDR3 reads CATKPQGISYEQYF. The CDR3 DNA follows: TGTGCCACAAAACCCCAGGGGATCTCCTACGAGCAGTACTTC. The chain couples TRBV10-3 to TRBJ2-7; TRBD1 might be the D (6 bases). Trimming took 10 bases from V and 0 from J, leaving 16 bases between them. Looked up from germline, CDR1 is ENHRY and CDR2 is SYGVKD. CDR3 length equals 14 residues.